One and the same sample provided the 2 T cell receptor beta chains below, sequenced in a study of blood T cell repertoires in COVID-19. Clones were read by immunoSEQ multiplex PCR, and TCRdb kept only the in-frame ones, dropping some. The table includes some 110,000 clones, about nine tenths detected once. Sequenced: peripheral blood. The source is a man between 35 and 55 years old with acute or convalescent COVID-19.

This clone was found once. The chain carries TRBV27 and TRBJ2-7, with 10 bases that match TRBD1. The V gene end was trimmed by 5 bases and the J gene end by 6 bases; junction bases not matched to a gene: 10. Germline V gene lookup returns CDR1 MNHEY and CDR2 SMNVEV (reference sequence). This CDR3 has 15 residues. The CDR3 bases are TGTGCCAGCAGTCGTAAAATCCGGGACAGGGGCGAGCAGTACTTC. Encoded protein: CASSRKIRDRGEQYF.

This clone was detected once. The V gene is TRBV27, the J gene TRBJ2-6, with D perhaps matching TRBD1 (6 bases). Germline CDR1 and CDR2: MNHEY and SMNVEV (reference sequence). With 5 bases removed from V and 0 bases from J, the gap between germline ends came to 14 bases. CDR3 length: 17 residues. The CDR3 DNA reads TGTGCCAGCAGTCCGCTACAGGGATTCTCTGGGGCCAACGTCCTGACTTTC. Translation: CASSPLQGFSGANVLTF.